The entry that follows covers one T cell receptor (beta chain) sequence. Original methodology: From ImmunoSEQ came sequences covering only the junction and carrying no quality scores, so filtering differed. Profiling relied on immunoSEQ multiplex PCR, and the TCRdb table lists in-frame clones only, not all of them. Clone size and the V and J calls come from that table; the DNA yielded D and trimming. The data show some 1.5 million clones, around 98% seen once. The data are from a study of shared clonotypes between healthy human individuals. Per the germline V gene, CDR1 is MDHEN and CDR2 is SYDVKM. Trimming shortened V by 6 bases and J by 3 bases, and 12 bases separated the two germline ends. The CDR3 contains 13 residues.

The receptor comes from a man aged 30 to 39 in good health. Specimen: naive CD4+ T cells sorted from blood. Subset noted: CD45RA+ positively selected. The chain carries TRBV28 and TRBJ2-7, with D maybe TRBD2 (5 bases). CDR3 sequence reads: CASRDSVGYEQYF. The CDR3 nucleotides read TGTGCCAGCAGGGACTCGGTCGGCTACGAGCAGTACTTC.